This T cell receptor (beta chain) was captured in a study of blood T cells in healthy people across ages. Study results and caveats: Per-million-T-cell TCR beta diversity fell roughly linearly with age. It was the long-lived donors that had more naive CD4+ cells and higher diversity than aged donors.

There are 18 residues in the CDR3. The germline V gene has CDR1 SGHTA and CDR2 FQGNSA. V lost 6 bases to trimming and J lost 0 bases, with 21 bases between them. In terms of origin and age, donors were healthy Caucasian individuals from Russia aged roughly 6 to 90. This clonotype was recorded a few times. The antigen is not known. Primers used in a second PCR of about 6 to 11 cycles were a sample-barcoded 5' primer and a J-beta primer mix. TCRdb passed the 5' RACE reads through MiXCR, listing each CDR3 protein once. The table lists a few hundred thousand distinct CDR3 sequences, roughly half of them singletons.

The TCR sequence derives from a man in his 60s in good health. The specimen was blood. The rearrangement uses TRBV7-2 and TRBJ2-4, with a possible D match to TRBD2 (6 bases). In DNA form, the CDR3 reads TGTGCCAGCAGGTCCGGACTATTGGGGCCCCTAGCCAAAAACATTCAGTACTTC. This gives the protein CASRSGLLGPLAKNIQYF.